This TCR beta chain emerged from a study of chemoradiotherapy in HPV16-positive cancers. About the study: Functional T-cell assays on two HPV16-positive patients' cells defined candidate HPV-specific clones and common TCR motifs.

V shed 2 bases and J shed 4 bases, with 12 bases lying between them. There are 16 residues in the CDR3. Germline CDR1 SGHTA, CDR2 FQGTGA. Worth noting for this clone: The antigen remains undetermined.

General study findings and limits: During treatment, candidate HPV-specific clones and E7-related motifs expanded in tumor. Only a couple of HPV16-positive patients supplied the functional HPV-specificity definition. HPV-responsive T-cell expansion during chemoradiotherapy was linked to improved recurrence-free survival in HPV16-positive patients.

This table comes from immunoSEQ multiplex PCR, and its TCRdb copy is limited to in-frame clones, with some not included. The top ten clones hold around 3.8% of a sample with about 20,000 clones, about four fifths of them seen once. This sequence was found in a human donor with HPV-associated anogenital cancer. The specimen comprised blood, sampled from a patient who underwent chemoradiotherapy. V and J are TRBV7-3 and TRBJ1-6; D might be TRBD1 (5 bases). The CDR3 loop is CASSLGDVRYNSPLHF. DNA of the CDR3: TGTGCCAGCAGCTTAGGGGACGTCAGATATAATTCACCCCTCCACTTT.